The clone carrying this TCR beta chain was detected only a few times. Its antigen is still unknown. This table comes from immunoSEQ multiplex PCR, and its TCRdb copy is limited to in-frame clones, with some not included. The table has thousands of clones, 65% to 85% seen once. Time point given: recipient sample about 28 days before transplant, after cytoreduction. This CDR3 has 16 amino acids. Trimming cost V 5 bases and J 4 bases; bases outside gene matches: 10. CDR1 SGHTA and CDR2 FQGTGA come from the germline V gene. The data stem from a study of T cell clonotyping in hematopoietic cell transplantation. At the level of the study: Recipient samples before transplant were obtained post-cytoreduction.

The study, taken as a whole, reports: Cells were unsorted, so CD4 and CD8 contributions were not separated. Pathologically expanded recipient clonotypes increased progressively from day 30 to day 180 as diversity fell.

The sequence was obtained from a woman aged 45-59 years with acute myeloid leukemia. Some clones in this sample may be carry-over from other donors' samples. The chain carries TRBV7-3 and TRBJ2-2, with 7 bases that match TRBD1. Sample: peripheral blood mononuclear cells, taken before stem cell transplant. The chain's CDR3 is CASSRLGTAATGELFF. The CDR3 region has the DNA TGTGCCAGCAGCCGCCTTGGGACAGCGGCCACCGGGGAGCTGTTTTTT.